A selection of T cell receptor beta chains follows, all from one sample in a study of T cells in localized non-small cell lung cancer. Profiled with immunoSEQ multiplex PCR; TCRdb holds only in-frame clones, not every one. In the table there are about 45,000 clones, 81% of which are singletons. The source material was peripheral blood mononuclear cells, sampled before any cancer treatment. These receptors were taken from a man aged 40 to 69 with stage III lung adenocarcinoma. Both conserved end residues are part of each CDR3. A D gene is named only where the DNA matches it firmly. Expanded clones get a size class; other rows say once, few or many, or leave the size out.

>NA|NA|TRBJ2-3|TRBV5-6
CASSYLSPKPTDTQYF
TGTGCCAGCAGCTATCTCTCTCCAAAACCCACAGATACGCAGTATTTT
>few|TRBD1|TRBJ2-4|TRBV9
CASSPGQPKNIQYF
TGTGCCAGCAGCCCGGGACAGCCAAAAAACATTCAGTACTTC
>NA|TRBD1|TRBJ2-3|TRBV7-9
CASSPTGGFTDTQYF
TGTGCCAGCAGCCCTACAGGGGGATTCACAGATACGCAGTATTTT
>NA|TRBD2|TRBJ2-1|TRBV20-1
CSAWTSGEQFF
TGCAGTGCTTGGACTAGCGGTGAGCAGTTCTTC
>NA|TRBD1|TRBJ2-7|TRBV6-5
CASGTGFYEQYF
TGTGCCAGCGGGACAGGGTTCTACGAGCAGTACTTC
>NA|NA|TRBJ1-3|TRBV15
CATSRDRTVGNTIYF
TGTGCCACCAGCAGAGACCGGACAGTGGGAAACACCATATATTTT
>NA|NA|TRBJ1-6|TRBV27
CASSFSWGLNSPLHF
TGTGCCAGCAGTTTTTCTTGGGGGCTTAATTCACCCCTCCACTTT
>NA|NA|TRBJ2-3|TRBV11-3
CASSLEGKETDTQYF
TGTGCCAGCAGCTTAGAAGGGAAAGAAACAGATACGCAGTATTTT
>NA|TRBD1|TRBJ1-5|TRBV6-4
CASSDQGGQPQHF
TGTGCCAGCAGTGACCAGGGGGGTCAGCCCCAGCATTTT
>NA|NA|TRBJ1-1|TRBV7-2
CASSPGAANTEAFF
TGTGCCAGCAGCCCCGGAGCAGCCAACACTGAAGCTTTCTTT
>NA|TRBD1|TRBJ2-1|TRBV9
CASSGGWDSSNEQFF
TGTGCCAGCAGCGGGGGGTGGGACAGCTCCAATGAGCAGTTCTTC
>NA|TRBD1|TRBJ1-1|TRBV10-3
CAIIQHRDRGTEAFF
TGTGCCATCATCCAGCACCGGGACAGGGGCACTGAAGCTTTCTTT
>NA|TRBD1|TRBJ1-1|TRBV5-6
CASSFNPGGRTEAFF
TGTGCCAGCAGCTTTAATCCAGGGGGCAGGACTGAAGCTTTCTTT
>NA|TRBD1|TRBJ1-4|TRBV28
CASRETGGDEKLFF
TGTGCCAGCAGGGAGACAGGGGGGGATGAAAAACTGTTTTTT
>NA|NA|TRBJ2-3|TRBV6-5
CASSLVKGTQYF
TGTGCCAGCAGTCTAGTCAAGGGTACGCAGTATTTT
>NA|NA|TRBJ2-4|TRBV4-2
CASSFNGENIQYF
TGTGCCAGCAGCTTTAACGGGGAGAACATTCAGTACTTC
>NA|NA|TRBJ1-1|TRBV30
CAWSGSSGRMNTEAFF
TGTGCCTGGTCTGGTAGCTCAGGACGGATGAACACTGAAGCTTTCTTT
>NA|TRBD1|TRBJ1-2|TRBV27
CASSQWTGGVDGYTF
TGTGCCAGCAGTCAATGGACAGGGGGCGTCGATGGCTACACCTTC
>NA|NA|TRBJ2-7|TRBV2
CASSEAPRNEQYF
TGTGCCAGCAGTGAAGCTCCCCGTAACGAGCAGTACTTC